This T cell receptor beta chain comes out of a study of T cells in women clearing cervical HPV infection. V was cut by 0 bases and J by 1 base, with 6 bases left in between. Germline values: CDR1 DFQATT, CDR2 SNEGSKA (reference sequence). The length of the CDR3 is 13 residues. To note about this clone: Its cognate antigen is unknown. The CDR3 end is not reached by the read, which stops 3 residues before it; the germline J gene fills it in.

All participants had a single incident cervical HPV16 infection, and prevalent HPV16 infections were excluded. Study conclusions and caveats: Cases carried less TRBV6-7 than controls: approximately 0.1% versus 0.16%. CIN3+ cases had significantly higher TCR repertoire richness than controls, but evenness did not differ.

TCR beta CDR3 amplified by multiplex PCR from approximately 1,200 ng genomic DNA. TCRdb keeps only in-frame clones here, not all; method: immunoSEQ multiplex PCR. The listing contains 35,000 to 45,000 clones. The sequenced sample was blood buffy coat. This sequence was found in a woman aged 18 to 75 with a cervical HPV16 infection that either progressed to CIN3+ or cleared (not recorded which). This sequence joins TRBV20-1 and TRBJ1-1; D is ambiguous. CDR3 amino acids: CSARDASNTEAFF. CDR3 DNA (partial): TGCAGTGCTAGAGATGCGTCGAACACTGAA.